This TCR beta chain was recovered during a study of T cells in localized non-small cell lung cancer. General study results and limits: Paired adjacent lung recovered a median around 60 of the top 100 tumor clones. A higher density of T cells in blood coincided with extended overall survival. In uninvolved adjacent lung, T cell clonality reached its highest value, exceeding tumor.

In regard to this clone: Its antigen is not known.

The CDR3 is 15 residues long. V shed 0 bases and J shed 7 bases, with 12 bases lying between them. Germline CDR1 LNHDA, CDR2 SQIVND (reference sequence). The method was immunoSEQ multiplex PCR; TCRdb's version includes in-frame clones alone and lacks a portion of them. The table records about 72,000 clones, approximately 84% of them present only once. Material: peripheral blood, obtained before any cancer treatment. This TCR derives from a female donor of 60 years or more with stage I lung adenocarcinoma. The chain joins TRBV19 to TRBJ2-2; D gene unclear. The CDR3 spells CASSIDLATFGELFF. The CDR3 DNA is TGTGCCAGTAGTATAGATTTGGCAACCTTCGGGGAGCTGTTTTTT.